This is a list of T cell receptor beta chains from one sample in a study of PD-1 blockade in classical Hodgkin lymphoma. TCRdb keeps only in-frame clones here, not all; method: immunoSEQ multiplex PCR. The data show 10,000 to 15,000 clones, approximately 80% seen once. This material consisted of CD8+ T cells from blood, taken at baseline. The source of these receptors is a human donor with classical Hodgkin lymphoma. CDR3s include the opening cysteine and the closing phenylalanine or tryptophan. A D gene is named only where the DNA matches it firmly. Part of the rows lack a size; the others show once, few, many or a class for expanded clones.

J gene,V gene,D gene,clone size,CDR3 DNA,CDR3 protein
TRBJ2-1,TRBV2,TRBD2,NA,TGTGCCAGCAGTGAAGGGCTAGCGGGGAGTAATAATGAGCAGTTCTTC,CASSEGLAGSNNEQFF
TRBJ2-6,TRBV5-4,TRBD1,NA,TGTGCCAGCAGCCTACAGGGGGCGGGCGGGGCCAACGTCCTGACTTTC,CASSLQGAGGANVLTF
TRBJ1-4,TRBV5-1,NA,NA,TGCGCCAGCACGCCCAGCCTAATGGAGGAAAAACTGTTTTTT,CASTPSLMEEKLFF
TRBJ2-3,TRBV7-9,NA,NA,TGTGCCAGCAGCTTAGTGGCCCCAGATACGCAGTATTTT,CASSLVAPDTQYF
TRBJ1-5,TRBV27,NA,NA,TGTGCCAGCAGATTGGGGGGTAGCAATCAGCCCCAGCATTTT,CASRLGGSNQPQHF
TRBJ2-7,TRBV27,TRBD2,once,TGTGCCAGCAGTCCCGGGACTACCACCAACGAGCAGTACTTC,CASSPGTTTNEQYF
TRBJ2-3,TRBV6-4,TRBD2,NA,TGTGCCAGCAGTGGTGAAGCGGGGGGGCAAGATACGCAGTATTTT,CASSGEAGGQDTQYF
TRBJ2-2,TRBV15,NA,NA,TGTGCCACCAGCCAGCCTACCGGGGAGCTGTTTTTT,CATSQPTGELFF
TRBJ1-3,TRBV4-2,NA,NA,TGTGCCAGCAGCCAAGAGGGAGAATACTCTGGAAACACCATATATTTT,CASSQEGEYSGNTIYF
TRBJ1-4,TRBV7-8,NA,NA,TGTGCCAGCAGCTTATACGGGTCCAATGAAAAACTGTTTTTT,CASSLYGSNEKLFF
TRBJ1-1,TRBV6-4,TRBD1,NA,TGTGCCAGCAGTGAGTCAGGGGGCGCGAGGACTGAAGCTTTCTTT,CASSESGGARTEAFF
TRBJ2-2,TRBV9,NA,NA,TGTGCCAGCAGCGTTGTACAGAACACCGGGGAGCTGTTTTTT,CASSVVQNTGELFF
TRBJ1-1,TRBV27,NA,NA,TGTGCCAGCAGTTTATCGGGGGGGTACACTGAAGCTTTCTTT,CASSLSGGYTEAFF
TRBJ2-1,TRBV6-4,TRBD2,few,TGTGCCAGCAGTGACTCGGAGCGGGGGGGAAATGAGCAGTTCTTC,CASSDSERGGNEQFF
TRBJ2-5,TRBV9,TRBD1,NA,TGTGCCAGCAGCGTAGCGGTGACAGGGGACCTCCAAGAGACCCAGTACTTC,CASSVAVTGDLQETQYF
TRBJ1-5,TRBV10-2,NA,NA,TGCGCCAGCAGCCAAGACCGGGACATTCAGCCCCAGCATTTT,CASSQDRDIQPQHF
TRBJ1-1,TRBV27,TRBD1,few,TGTGCCAGCAGTTTAAGTGGGACAGAACTATACGTGAACACTGAAGCTTTCTTT,CASSLSGTELYVNTEAFF
TRBJ2-3,TRBV6-6,NA,NA,TGTGCCAGCAACGGACAAGCTCTTAATACGCAGTATTTT,CASNGQALNTQYF
TRBJ1-1,TRBV5-1,TRBD1,NA,TGCGCCAGCAGCGTTGGACAGGGGGGCCCTTTGACTGAAGCTTTCTTT,CASSVGQGGPLTEAFF
TRBJ2-2,TRBV29-1,NA,NA,TGCAGCGTTTCCGGGGGCGCATCCGGGGAGCTGTTTTTT,CSVSGGASGELFF
TRBJ2-2,TRBV4-1,NA,few,TGCGCCAGCAGCCAAGGCGGGACCCGTACTTTCGGGGAGCTGTTTTTT,CASSQGGTRTFGELFF
TRBJ2-1,TRBV20-1,NA,NA,TGCAGCGAGGGACCCAACAATGAGCAGTTCTTC,CSEGPNNEQFF
TRBJ2-2,TRBV7-6,NA,NA,TGTGCCAGCAGCTTTCAAGAGACCGGGGAGCTGTTTTTT,CASSFQETGELFF
TRBJ1-2,TRBV4-2,NA,NA,TGTGCCAGCAACCAACACGACGTCGGGGATGGCTACACCTTC,CASNQHDVGDGYTF
TRBJ2-7,TRBV4-3,NA,NA,TGCGCCAGCAGCCAAGATACACGGCTCTACGAGCAGTACTTC,CASSQDTRLYEQYF
TRBJ2-2,TRBV7-9,NA,NA,TGTGCCAGCAGATCTGGACAGTGGAACACCGGGGAGCTGTTTTTT,CASRSGQWNTGELFF
TRBJ2-5,TRBV11-2,NA,once,TGTGCCAGCAGCTACTTACTACGAGTCCAAGAGACCCAGTACTTC,CASSYLLRVQETQYF
TRBJ2-7,TRBV9,TRBD1,NA,TGTGCCAGCAGCGTAGCGACAGGGGCTACCTACGAGCAGTACTTC,CASSVATGATYEQYF
TRBJ2-1,TRBV27,NA,NA,TGTGCCAGCAGTAGGGGACCGTGGGGAATCTACAATGAGCAGTTCTTC,CASSRGPWGIYNEQFF
TRBJ1-5,TRBV7-9,TRBD1,NA,TGTGCCAGCAGCCCCGTAGGGGGCTATGGAGTTCAGCCCCAGCATTTT,CASSPVGGYGVQPQHF
TRBJ2-7,TRBV4-3,TRBD1,once,TGCGCCAGCAGCCGGGACAGGGGTCCCTCCTACGAGCAGTACTTC,CASSRDRGPSYEQYF
TRBJ1-5,TRBV15,NA,NA,TGTGCCACCAGTACCTCCGGGACACCGAATCAGCCCCAGCATTTT,CATSTSGTPNQPQHF
TRBJ2-1,TRBV9,TRBD2,NA,TGTGCCAGCAGCGTAGAGGCCACTAGCGGGGGGTACAATGAGCAGTTCTTC,CASSVEATSGGYNEQFF
TRBJ2-7,TRBV2,TRBD2,few,TGTGCCAGCAGTGAAACCCGGGGGGATCGGTACGAGCAGTACTTC,CASSETRGDRYEQYF